This T cell receptor beta chain was captured in a study of blood T cell repertoires in COVID-19. Overall study: Donors in the United States, Italy and Spain gave samples during acute or convalescent COVID-19. The analysed material was cDNA or gDNA that came from T cells, B-cell-depleted T cells, or PBMCs.

Seattle-derived patients entered the study during active infection and were followed longitudinally. The germline CDR1 and CDR2 sequences are SGHRS and YFSETQ. Deletions cut 0 bases from V and 7 bases from J, with 14 bases between. The CDR3 is 16 amino acids. This clone was observed a few times. Per the study methods: Amplification of reference gene primers provided the estimated nucleated cell counts. The method was immunoSEQ multiplex PCR; TCRdb's version includes in-frame clones alone and lacks a portion of them. V and J calls and clone size come straight from that table; D and trimming were deduced from the DNA. The sample consists of roughly 260,000 clones, around 90% of them appearing once.

This clonotype was sampled from a person under 35 with COVID-19, enrolled during active disease. The rearrangement uses TRBV5-1 and TRBJ1-6; D is undetermined. Material for sequencing was peripheral blood. CDR3 DNA sequence: TGCGCCAGCAGCTTGGAAAACAGAATGGGCAATTCACCCCTCCACTTT. This codes for CASSLENRMGNSPLHF. Variable domain in full (rest from reference TRBV5-1 and TRBJ1-6): KAGVTQTPRYLIKTRGQQVTLSCSPISGHRSVSWYQQTPGQGLQFLFEYFSETQRNKGNFPGRFSGRQFSNSRSEMNVSTLELGDSALYLCASSLENRMGNSPLHFGNGTRLTVT.